This entry describes one T cell receptor beta chain. Its antigen is still unknown. No much larger clonotype is one base removed from it; base qualities were not supplied. Receptor amplification or capture employed RT-PCR. Data came from an Illumina HiSeq 2500. TCRdb trimmed the raw reads at Q25, called clones with MiXCR and kept productive beta chains. When rows share a CDR3 protein, they turn into one entry using the most common DNA and genes. The sample includes 300,000 to 350,000 distinct CDR3 sequences, with 21% observed a single time. The ten largest account for 9.5% to 13% of the sample. This entry belongs to a study of response to subunit inactivated influenza vaccine (dated by TCRdb to 2016 to 2019). With regard to the full study: Deep quantitative T cell receptor repertoire profiling was used in the study to track responses to a trivalent subunit inactivated influenza vaccine. General conclusions and limits of the study: According to the authors, only a limited number of new T cells may be recruited by each seasonal influenza vaccination.

V is pruned by 0 bases and J by 4 bases, leaving 9 bases of the junction without a gene match. Per the germline V gene, LGHNA is the CDR1 and YSLEER is the CDR2. The CDR3, from cysteine to phenylalanine, totals 17 residues. The retained sequence is limited to the CDR3, 51 bases, with the frame set at the first base. This TCR derives from a man aged 50 to 69 who received an inactivated influenza vaccine. Donor details come from another sample of the same person, matched by shared clones. Source: PBMCs from blood, taken approximately 20 months after vaccination. Here the chain combines TRBV4-3 and TRBJ2-1; 7 of the junction bases match TRBD2. The DNA sequence is as follows: TGCGCCAGCAGCCAAGAAACCTCGACTAGCCAGTACAATGAGCAGTTCTTC. Translated, it gives CASSQETSTSQYNEQFF.